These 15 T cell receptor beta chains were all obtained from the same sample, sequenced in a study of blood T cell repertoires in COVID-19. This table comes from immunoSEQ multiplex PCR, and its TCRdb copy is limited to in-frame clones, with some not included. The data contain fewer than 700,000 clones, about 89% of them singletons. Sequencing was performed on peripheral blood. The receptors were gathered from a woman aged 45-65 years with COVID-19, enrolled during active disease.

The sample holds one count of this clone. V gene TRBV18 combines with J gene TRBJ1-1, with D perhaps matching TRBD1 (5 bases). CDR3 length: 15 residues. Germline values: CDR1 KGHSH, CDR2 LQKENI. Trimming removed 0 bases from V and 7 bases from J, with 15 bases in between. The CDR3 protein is CASSPPGTVINEAFF. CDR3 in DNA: TGTGCCAGCTCACCACCGGGGACTGTTATTAATGAAGCTTTCTTT.

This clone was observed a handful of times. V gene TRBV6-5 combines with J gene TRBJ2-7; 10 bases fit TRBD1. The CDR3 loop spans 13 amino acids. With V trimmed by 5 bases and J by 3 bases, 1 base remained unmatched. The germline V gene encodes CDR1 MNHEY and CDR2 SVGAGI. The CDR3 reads CASSRDRGYEQYF. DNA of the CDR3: TGTGCCAGCAGTAGGGACAGGGGCTACGAGCAGTACTTC.

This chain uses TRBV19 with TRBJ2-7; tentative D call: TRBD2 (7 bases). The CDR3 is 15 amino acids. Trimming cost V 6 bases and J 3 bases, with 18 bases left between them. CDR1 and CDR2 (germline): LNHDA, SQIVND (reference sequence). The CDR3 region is CASSPLRGGGYEQYF. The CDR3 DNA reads TGTGCCAGTAGCCCCCTAAGGGGAGGGGGCTACGAGCAGTACTTC.

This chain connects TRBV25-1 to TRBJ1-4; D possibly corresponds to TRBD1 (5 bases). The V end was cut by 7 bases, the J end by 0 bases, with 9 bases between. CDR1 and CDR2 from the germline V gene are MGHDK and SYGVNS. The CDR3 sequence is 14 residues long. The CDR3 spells CASIGEATNEKLFF. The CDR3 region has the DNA TGTGCCAGCATAGGGGAGGCAACTAATGAAAAACTGTTTTTT.

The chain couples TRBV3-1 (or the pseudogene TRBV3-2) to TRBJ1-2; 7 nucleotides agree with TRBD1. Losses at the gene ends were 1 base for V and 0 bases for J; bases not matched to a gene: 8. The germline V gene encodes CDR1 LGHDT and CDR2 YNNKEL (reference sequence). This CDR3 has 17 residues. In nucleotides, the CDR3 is TGTGCCAGCAGCCAAGGTGGTCCAGGGGGAGCTAACTATGGCTACACCTTC. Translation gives CASSQGGPGGANYGYTF.

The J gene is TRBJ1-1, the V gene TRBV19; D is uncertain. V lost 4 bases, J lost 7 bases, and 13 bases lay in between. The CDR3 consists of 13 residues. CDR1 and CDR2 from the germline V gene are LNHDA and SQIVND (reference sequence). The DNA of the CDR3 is TGTGCCAGTAGTACCGACTTATCCGTTGAAGCTTTCTTT. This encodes CASSTDLSVEAFF.

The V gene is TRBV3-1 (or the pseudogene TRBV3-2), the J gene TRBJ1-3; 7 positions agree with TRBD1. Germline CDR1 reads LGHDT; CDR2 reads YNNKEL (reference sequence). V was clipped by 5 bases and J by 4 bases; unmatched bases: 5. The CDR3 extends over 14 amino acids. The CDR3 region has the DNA TGTGCCAGCAGCGAGGGGGCGCGCGGAAACACCATATATTTT. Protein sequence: CASSEGARGNTIYF.

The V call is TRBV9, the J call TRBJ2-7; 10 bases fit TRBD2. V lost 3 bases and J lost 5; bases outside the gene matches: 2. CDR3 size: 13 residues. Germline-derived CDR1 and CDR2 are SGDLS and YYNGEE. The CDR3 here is CASSAGLADEQYF. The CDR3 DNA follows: TGTGCCAGCAGCGCTGGACTAGCGGACGAGCAGTACTTC.

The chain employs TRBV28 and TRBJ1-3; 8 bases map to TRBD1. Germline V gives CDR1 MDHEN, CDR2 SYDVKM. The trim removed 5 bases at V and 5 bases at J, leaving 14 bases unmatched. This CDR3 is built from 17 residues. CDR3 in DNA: TGTGCCAGCAGTCCACCCTCAGGGGGCCAAATCAGAAACACCATATATTTT. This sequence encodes CASSPPSGGQIRNTIYF.

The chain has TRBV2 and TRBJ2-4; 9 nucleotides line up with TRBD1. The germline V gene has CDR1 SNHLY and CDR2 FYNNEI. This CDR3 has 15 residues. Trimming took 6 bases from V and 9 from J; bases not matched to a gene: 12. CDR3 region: CASRLQQGAMGIQYF. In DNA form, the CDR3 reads TGTGCCAGCAGGCTCCAACAGGGGGCCATGGGCATTCAGTACTTC.

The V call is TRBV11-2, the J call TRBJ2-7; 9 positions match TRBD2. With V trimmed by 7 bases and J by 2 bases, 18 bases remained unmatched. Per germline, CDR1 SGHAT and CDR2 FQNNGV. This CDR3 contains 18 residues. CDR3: CASMGPEEERGATYEQYF. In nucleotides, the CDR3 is TGTGCCAGCATGGGGCCTGAAGAGGAGCGGGGGGCCACCTACGAGCAGTACTTC. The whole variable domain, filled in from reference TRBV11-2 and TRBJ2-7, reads EAGVAQSPRYKIIEKRQSVAFWCNPISGHATLYWYQQILGQGPKLLIQFQNNGVVDDSQLPKDRFSAERLKGVDSTLKIQPAKLEDSAVYLCASMGPEEERGATYEQYFGPGTRLTVT.

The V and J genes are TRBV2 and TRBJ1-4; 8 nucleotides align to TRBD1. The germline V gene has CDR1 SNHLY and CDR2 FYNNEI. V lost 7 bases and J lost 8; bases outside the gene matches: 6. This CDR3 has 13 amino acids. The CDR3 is CASKGQGPEKLFF. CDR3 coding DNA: TGTGCCAGCAAAGGACAGGGCCCAGAAAAACTGTTTTTT.

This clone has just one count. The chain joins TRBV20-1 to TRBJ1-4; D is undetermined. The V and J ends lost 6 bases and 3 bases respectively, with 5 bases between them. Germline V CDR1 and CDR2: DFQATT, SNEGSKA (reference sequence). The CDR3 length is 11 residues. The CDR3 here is CSAPANEKLFF. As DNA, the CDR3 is TGCAGTGCCCCAGCTAATGAAAAACTGTTTTTT.

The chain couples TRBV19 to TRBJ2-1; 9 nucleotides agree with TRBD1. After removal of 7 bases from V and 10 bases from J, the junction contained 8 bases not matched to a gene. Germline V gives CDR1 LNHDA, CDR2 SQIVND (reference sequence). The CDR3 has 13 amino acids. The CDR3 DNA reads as TGTGCCAGTACCCATACAGGGGGCTACGAGCAGTTCTTC. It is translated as CASTHTGGYEQFF.

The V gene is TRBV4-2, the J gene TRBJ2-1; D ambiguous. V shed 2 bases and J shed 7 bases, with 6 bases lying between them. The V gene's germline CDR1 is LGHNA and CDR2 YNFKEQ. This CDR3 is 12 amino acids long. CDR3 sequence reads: CASSQPLNEQFF. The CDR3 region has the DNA TGTGCCAGCAGCCAACCATTGAATGAGCAGTTCTTC.